This TCR beta chain was identified in a study of cytomegalovirus exposure and HLA in healthy donors. The study ran its PCR with 60 Vbeta and 13 Jbeta primers. Produced via immunoSEQ multiplex PCR; TCRdb's table is partial and in-frame only. The repertoire includes over 150,000 clones, 75% to 85% of them detected once, and 13% sits in the top ten. The CDR3 extends over 13 amino acids. The germline V gene encodes CDR1 SGHVS and CDR2 FNYEAQ. The V end lost 5 bases, the J end lost 6 bases, and 14 bases lay between the germline ends. V gene TRBV7-6 combines with J gene TRBJ2-7; D may be TRBD1 (6 bases). The clonotype was recovered from a woman in her 50s in good health and CMV-seropositive. What was sequenced was PBMCs. The CDR3 DNA reads as TGTGCCAGCAGCCGAGTTAGGGGGTCCGAGCAGTACTTC. Residues: CASSRVRGSEQYF.